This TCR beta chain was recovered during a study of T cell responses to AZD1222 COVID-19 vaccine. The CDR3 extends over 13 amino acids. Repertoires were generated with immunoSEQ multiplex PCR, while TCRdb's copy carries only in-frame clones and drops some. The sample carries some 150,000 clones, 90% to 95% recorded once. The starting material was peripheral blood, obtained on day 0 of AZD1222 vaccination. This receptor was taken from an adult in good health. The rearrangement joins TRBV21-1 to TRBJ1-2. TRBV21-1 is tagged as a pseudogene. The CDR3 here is CASGYPMYYGYTF. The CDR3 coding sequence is TGTGCCAGCGGATACCCCATGTACTATGGCTACACCTTC.